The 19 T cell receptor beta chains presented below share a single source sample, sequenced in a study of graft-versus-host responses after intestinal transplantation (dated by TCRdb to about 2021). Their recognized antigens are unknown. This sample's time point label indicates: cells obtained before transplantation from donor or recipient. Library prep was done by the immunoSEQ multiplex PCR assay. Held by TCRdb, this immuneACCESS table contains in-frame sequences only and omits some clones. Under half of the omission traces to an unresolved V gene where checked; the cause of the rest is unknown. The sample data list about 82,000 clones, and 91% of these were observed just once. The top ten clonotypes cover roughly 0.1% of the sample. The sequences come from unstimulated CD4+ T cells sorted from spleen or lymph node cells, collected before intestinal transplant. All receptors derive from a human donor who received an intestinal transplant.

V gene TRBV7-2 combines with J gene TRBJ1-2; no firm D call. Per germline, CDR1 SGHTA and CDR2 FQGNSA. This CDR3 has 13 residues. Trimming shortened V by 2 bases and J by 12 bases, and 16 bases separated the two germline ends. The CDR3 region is CASSLPLSFIDTF. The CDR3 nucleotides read TGTGCCAGCAGCTTACCTCTATCTTTCATCGACACCTTC.

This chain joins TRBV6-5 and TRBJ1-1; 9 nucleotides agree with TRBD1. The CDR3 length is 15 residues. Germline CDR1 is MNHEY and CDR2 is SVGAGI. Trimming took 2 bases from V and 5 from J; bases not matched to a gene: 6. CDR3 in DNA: TGTGCCAGCAGTTACGGATGGACAGGGGATACTGAAGCTTTCTTT. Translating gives CASSYGWTGDTEAFF.

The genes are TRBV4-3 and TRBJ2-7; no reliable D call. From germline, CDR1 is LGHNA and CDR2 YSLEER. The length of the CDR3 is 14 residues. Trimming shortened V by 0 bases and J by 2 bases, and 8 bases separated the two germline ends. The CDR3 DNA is TGCGCCAGCAGCCAAGACGCAGGCCCCTACGAGCAGTACTTC. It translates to CASSQDAGPYEQYF.

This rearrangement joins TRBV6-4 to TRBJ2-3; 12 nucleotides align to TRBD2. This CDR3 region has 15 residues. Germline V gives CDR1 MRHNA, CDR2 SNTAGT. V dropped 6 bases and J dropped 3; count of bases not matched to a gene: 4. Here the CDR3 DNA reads TGTGCCAGCAGCCCACTAGCGGGGGGAACAGATACGCAGTATTTT. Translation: CASSPLAGGTDTQYF.

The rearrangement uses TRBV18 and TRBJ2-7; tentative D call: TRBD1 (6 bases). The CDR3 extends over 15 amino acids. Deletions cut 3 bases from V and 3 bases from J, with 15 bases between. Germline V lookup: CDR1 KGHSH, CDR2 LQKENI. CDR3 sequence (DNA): TGTGCCAGCTCACCTCCTGACAGGAGAGTCTACGAGCAGTACTTC. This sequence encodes CASSPPDRRVYEQYF.

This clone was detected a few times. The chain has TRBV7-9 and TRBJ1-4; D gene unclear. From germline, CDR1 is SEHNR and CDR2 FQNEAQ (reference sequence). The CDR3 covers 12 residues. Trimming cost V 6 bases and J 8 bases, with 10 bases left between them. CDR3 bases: TGTGCCAGCAGTATTTCGGGAGAAAAACTGTTTTTT. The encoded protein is CASSISGEKLFF. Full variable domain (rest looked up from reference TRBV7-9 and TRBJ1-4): DTGVSQNPRHKITKRGQNVTFRCDPISEHNRLYWYRQTLGQGPEFLTYFQNEAQLEKSRLLSDRFSAERPKGSFSTLEIQRTEQGDSAMYLCASSISGEKLFFGSGTQLSVL.

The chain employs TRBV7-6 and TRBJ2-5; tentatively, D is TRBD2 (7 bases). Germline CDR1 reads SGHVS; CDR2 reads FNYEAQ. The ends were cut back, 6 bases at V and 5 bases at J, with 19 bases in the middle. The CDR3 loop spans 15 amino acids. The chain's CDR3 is CASRPQGRGAETQYF. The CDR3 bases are TGTGCCAGCAGACCCCAGGGGAGGGGCGCGGAGACCCAGTACTTC. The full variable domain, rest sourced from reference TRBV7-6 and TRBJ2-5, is GAGVSQSPRYKVTKRGQDVALRCDPISGHVSLYWYRQALGQGPEFLTYFNYEAQQDKSGLPNDRFSAERPEGSISTLTIQRTEQRDSAMYRCASRPQGRGAETQYFGPGTRLLVL.

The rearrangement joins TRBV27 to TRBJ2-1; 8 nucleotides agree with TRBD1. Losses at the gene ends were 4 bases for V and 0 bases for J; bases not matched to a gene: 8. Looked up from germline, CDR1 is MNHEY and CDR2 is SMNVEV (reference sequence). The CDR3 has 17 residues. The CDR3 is CASSYRDRLPSYNEQFF. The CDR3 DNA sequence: TGTGCCAGCAGTTACCGGGACAGGTTACCCTCCTACAATGAGCAGTTCTTC.

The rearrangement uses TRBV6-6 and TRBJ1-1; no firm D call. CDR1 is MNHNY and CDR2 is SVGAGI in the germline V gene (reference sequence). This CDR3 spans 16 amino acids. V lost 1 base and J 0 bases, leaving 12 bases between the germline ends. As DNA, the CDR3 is TGTGCCAGCAGTTACTACTTGGGCGAGATGAACACTGAAGCTTTCTTT. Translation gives CASSYYLGEMNTEAFF.

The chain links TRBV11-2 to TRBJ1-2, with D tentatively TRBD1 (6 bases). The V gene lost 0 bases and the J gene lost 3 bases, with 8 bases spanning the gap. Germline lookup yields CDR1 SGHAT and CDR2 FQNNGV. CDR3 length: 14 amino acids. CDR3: CASSLDRGYYGYTF. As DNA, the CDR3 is TGTGCCAGCAGCTTAGACAGGGGCTACTATGGCTACACCTTC.

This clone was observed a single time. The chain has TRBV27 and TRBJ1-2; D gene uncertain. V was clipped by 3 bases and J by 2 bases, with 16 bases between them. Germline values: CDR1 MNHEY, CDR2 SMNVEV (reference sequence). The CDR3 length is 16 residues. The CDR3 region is CASSFNSNSPNYGYTF. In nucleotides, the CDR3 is TGTGCCAGCAGTTTTAACAGCAACTCTCCGAACTATGGCTACACCTTC.

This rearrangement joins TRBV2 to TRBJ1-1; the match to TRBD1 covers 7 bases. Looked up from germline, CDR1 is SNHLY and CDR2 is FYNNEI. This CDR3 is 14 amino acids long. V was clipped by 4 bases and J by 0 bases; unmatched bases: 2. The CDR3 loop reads CASSVTGLNTEAFF. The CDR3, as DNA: TGTGCCAGCAGTGTGACAGGGCTGAACACTGAAGCTTTCTTT.

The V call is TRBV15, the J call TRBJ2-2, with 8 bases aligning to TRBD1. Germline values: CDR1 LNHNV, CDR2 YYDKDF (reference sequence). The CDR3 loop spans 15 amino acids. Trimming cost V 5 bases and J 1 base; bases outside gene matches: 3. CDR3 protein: CATSAGTGNTGELFF. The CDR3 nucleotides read TGTGCCACCAGCGCCGGGACAGGGAACACCGGGGAGCTGTTTTTT.

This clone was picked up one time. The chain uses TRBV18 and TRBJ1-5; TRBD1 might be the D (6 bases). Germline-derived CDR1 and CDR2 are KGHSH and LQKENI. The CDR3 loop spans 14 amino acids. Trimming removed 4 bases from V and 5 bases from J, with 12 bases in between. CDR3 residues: CASSRDNSDQPQHF. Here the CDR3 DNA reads TGTGCCAGCTCACGGGACAACTCCGATCAGCCCCAGCATTTT. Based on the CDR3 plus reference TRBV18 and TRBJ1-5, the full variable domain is NAGVMQNPRHLVRRRGQEARLRCSPMKGHSHVYWYRQLPEEGLKFMVYLQKENIIDESGMPKERFSAEFPKEGPSILRIQQVVRGDSAAYFCASSRDNSDQPQHFGDGTRLSIL.

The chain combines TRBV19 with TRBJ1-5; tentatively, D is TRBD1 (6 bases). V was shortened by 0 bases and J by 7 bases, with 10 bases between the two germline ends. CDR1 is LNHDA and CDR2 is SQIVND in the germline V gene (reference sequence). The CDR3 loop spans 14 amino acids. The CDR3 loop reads CASSIDRGWQPQHF. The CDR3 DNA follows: TGTGCCAGTAGTATAGACAGGGGTTGGCAGCCCCAGCATTTT.

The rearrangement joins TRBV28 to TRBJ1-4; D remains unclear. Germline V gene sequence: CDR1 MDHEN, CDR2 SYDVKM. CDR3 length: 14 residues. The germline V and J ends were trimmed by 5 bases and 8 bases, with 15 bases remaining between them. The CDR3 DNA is TGTGCCAGCAGTGAGCCCTATCAGAGGGAAAAACTGTTTTTT. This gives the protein CASSEPYQREKLFF.

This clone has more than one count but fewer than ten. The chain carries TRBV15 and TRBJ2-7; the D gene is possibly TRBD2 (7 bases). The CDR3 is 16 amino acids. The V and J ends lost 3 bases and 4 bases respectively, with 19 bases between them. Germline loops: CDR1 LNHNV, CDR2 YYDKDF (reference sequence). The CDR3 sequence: CATSRGGGQQLYEQYF. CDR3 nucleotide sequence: TGTGCCACCAGCAGGGGAGGGGGTCAGCAGCTTTACGAGCAGTACTTC.

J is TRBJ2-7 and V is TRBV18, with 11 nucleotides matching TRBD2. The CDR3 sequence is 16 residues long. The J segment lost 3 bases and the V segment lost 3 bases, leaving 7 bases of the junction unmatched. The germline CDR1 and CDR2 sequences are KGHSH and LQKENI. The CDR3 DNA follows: TGTGCCAGCTCACCTCGCACTAGCGGGGGACTCTACGAGCAGTACTTC. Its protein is CASSPRTSGGLYEQYF.

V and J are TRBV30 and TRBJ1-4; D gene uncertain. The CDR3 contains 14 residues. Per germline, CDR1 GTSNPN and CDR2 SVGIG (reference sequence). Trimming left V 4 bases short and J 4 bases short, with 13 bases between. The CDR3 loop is CAWTVNSHNEKLFF. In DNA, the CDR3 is TGTGCCTGGACCGTAAACAGCCATAATGAAAAACTGTTTTTT.